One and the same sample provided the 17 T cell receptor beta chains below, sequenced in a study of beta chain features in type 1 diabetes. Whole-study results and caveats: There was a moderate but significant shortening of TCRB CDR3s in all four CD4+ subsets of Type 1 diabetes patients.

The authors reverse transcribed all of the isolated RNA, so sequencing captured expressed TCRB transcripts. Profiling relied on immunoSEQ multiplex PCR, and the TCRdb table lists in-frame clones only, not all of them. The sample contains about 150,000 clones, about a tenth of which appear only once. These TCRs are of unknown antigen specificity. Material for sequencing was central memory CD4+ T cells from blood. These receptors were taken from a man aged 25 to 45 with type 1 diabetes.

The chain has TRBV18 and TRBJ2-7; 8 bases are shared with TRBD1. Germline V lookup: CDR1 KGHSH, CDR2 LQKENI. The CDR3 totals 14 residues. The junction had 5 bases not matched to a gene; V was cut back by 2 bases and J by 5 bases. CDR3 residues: CASSPSTGEDEQYF. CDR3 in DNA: TGTGCCAGCTCACCATCGACAGGGGAGGACGAGCAGTACTTC.

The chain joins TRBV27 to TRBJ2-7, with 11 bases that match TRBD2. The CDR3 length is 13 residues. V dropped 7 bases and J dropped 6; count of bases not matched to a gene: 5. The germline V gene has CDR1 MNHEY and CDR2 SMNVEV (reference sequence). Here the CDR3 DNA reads TGTGCCAGCACCTCGACTAGCGGGACCGAGCAGTACTTC. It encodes CASTSTSGTEQYF.

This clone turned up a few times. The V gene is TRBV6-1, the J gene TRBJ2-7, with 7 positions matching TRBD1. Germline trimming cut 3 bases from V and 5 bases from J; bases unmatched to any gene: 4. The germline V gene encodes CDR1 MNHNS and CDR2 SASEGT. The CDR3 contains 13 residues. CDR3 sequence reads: CASSEGQTDEQYF. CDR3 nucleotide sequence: TGTGCCAGCAGTGAGGGACAGACGGACGAGCAGTACTTC.

The CDR3 nucleotides are TGTGCCAGCTCACCACCGGGACTAGCGGGAAGGACCGGGGAGCTGTTTTTT. The encoded protein is CASSPPGLAGRTGELFF. V usage is TRBV18 and J usage is TRBJ2-2; TRBD2 agrees at 13 bases. Trimming removed 0 bases from V and 5 bases from J; junction bases left unmatched: 3. This CDR3 has 17 amino acids. Germline CDR1 is KGHSH and CDR2 is LQKENI.

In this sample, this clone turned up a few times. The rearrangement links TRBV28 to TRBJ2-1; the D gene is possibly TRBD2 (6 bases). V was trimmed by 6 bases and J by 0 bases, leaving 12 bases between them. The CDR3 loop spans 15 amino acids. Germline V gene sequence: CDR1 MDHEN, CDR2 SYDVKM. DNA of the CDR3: TGTGCCAGCAGACTTCTCGGGAGCTCCTACAATGAGCAGTTCTTC. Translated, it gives CASRLLGSSYNEQFF.

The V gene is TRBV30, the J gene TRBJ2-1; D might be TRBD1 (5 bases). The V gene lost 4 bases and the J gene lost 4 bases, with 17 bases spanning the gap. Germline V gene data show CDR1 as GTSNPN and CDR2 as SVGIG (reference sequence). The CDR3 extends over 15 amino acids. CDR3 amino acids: CAWMRRTGGYNEQFF. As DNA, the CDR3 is TGTGCCTGGATGAGACGTACAGGCGGATACAATGAGCAGTTCTTC.

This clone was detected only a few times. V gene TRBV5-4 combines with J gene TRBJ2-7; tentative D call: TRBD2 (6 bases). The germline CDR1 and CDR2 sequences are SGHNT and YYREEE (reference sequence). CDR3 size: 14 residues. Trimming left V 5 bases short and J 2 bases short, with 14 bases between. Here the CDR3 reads CASSSFGGTYEQYF. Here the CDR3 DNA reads TGTGCCAGCAGTTCTTTTGGAGGGACCTACGAGCAGTACTTC. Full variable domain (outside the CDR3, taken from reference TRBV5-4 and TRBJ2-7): ETGVTQSPTHLIKTRGQQVTLRCSSQSGHNTVSWYQQALGQGPQFIFQYYREEENGRGNFPPRFSGLQFPNYSSELNVNALELDDSALYLCASSSFGGTYEQYFGPGTRLTVT.

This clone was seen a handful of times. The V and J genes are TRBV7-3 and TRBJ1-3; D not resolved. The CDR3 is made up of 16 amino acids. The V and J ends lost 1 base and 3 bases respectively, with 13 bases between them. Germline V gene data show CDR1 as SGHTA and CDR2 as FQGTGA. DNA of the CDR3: TGTGCCAGCAGCTTAAATGACATGGGCCTTGGAAACACCATATATTTT. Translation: CASSLNDMGLGNTIYF.

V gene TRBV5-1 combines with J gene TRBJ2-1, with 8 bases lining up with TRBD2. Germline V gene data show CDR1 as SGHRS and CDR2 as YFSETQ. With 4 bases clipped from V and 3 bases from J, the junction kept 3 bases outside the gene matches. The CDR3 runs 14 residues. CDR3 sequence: CASSLTSGYNEQFF. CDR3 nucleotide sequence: TGCGCCAGCAGCCTAACTAGCGGCTACAATGAGCAGTTCTTC. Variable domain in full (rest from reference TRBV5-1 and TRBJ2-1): KAGVTQTPRYLIKTRGQQVTLSCSPISGHRSVSWYQQTPGQGLQFLFEYFSETQRNKGNFPGRFSGRQFSNSRSEMNVSTLELGDSALYLCASSLTSGYNEQFFGPGTRLTVL.

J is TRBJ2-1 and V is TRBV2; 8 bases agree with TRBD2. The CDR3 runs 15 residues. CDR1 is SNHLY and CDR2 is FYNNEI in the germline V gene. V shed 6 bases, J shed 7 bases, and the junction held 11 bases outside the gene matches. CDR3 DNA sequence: TGTGCCAGCAGCCCGAGCGGGAGCGTGGTGAATGAGCAGTTCTTC. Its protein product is CASSPSGSVVNEQFF.

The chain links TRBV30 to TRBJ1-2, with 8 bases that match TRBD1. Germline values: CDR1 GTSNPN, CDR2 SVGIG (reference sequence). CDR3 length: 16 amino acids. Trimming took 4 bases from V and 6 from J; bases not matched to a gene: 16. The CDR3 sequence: CAWNIKQSGTGNGYTF. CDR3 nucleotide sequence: TGTGCCTGGAATATTAAACAATCCGGGACAGGCAATGGCTACACCTTC. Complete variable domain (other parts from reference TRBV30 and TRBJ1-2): SQTIHQWPATLVQPVGSPLSLECTVEGTSNPNLYWYRQAAGRGLQLLFYSVGIGQISSEVPQNLSASRPQDRQFILSSKKLLLSDSGFYLCAWNIKQSGTGNGYTFGSGTRLTVV.

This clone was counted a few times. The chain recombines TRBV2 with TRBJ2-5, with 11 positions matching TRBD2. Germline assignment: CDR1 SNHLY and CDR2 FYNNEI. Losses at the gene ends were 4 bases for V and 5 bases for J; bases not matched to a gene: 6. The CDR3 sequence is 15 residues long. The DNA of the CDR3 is TGTGCCAGCAGTGCCTTAGCGGGAGGGGGGGAGACCCAGTACTTC. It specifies CASSALAGGGETQYF.

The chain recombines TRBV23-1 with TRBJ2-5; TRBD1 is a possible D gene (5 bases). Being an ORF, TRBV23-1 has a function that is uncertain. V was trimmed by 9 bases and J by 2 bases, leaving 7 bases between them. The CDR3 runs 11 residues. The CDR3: CARRQQETQYF. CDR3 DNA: TGCGCCAGACGACAGCAAGAGACCCAGTACTTC.

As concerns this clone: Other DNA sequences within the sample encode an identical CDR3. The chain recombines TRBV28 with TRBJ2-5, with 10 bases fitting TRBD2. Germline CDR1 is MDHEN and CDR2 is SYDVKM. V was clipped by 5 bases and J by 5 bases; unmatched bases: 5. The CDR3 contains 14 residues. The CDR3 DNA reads TGTGCCAGCAGTCCTAGCGGGAGAGAGGAGACCCAGTACTTC. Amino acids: CASSPSGREETQYF.

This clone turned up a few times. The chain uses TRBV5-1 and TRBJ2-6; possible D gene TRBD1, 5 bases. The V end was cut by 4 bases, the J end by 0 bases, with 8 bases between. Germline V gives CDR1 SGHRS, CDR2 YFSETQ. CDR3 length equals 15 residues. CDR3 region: CASSPTGSGANVLTF. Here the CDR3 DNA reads TGCGCCAGCAGCCCAACAGGCTCTGGGGCCAACGTCCTGACTTTC.

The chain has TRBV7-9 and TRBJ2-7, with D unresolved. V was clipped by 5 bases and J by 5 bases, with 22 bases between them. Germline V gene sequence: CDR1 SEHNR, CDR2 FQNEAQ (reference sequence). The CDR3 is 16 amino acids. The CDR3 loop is CASSPTGSAGANEQYF. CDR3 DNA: TGTGCCAGCAGCCCTACCGGGTCCGCCGGTGCCAACGAGCAGTACTTC.

CDR3 nucleotide sequence: TGCGCCAGCAGCTTGGGACAGGGGGCGACCTACGAGCAGTACTTC. Translated: CASSLGQGATYEQYF. This chain joins TRBV5-1 and TRBJ2-7, with 10 positions matching TRBD1. Germline assignment: CDR1 SGHRS and CDR2 YFSETQ. The CDR3 runs to 15 residues. The J segment lost 2 bases and the V segment lost 0 bases, leaving 2 bases of the junction unmatched.